The table lists the clone carrying this TCR beta chain with a count of one. This sample was included in a study of blood T cell repertoires in COVID-19. Study in general: Samples came from the United States, Italy and Spain, spanning acute and convalescent COVID-19. Sample material is recorded as cDNA or gDNA derived from T cells, B-cell-depleted T cells, or PBMCs.

The repertoire was sequenced with immunoSEQ multiplex PCR; TCRdb's copy has only in-frame clones and lacks some. The sample carries 75,000 or so clones, nearly 90% recorded once. The trim removed 6 bases at V and 3 bases at J, leaving 8 bases unmatched. The CDR3 runs to 15 residues. From germline, CDR1 is SNHLY and CDR2 FYNNEI. The chain joins TRBV2 to TRBJ1-5; 7 bases map to TRBD1. What was sequenced was peripheral blood. This receptor was taken from a man between 70 and 80 years old with acute or convalescent COVID-19. CDR3 sequence reads: CASRGTVVPNQPQHF. The CDR3 DNA reads TGTGCCAGCAGGGGGACAGTGGTTCCCAATCAGCCCCAGCATTTT.